At least ten counts were recorded for the clone carrying this T cell receptor (beta chain). The data belong to a study of T-cell reconstitution after alpha-beta-depleted transplantation in children. Unique molecular identifiers were incorporated into the prepared TCRbeta library. MiXCR was run by TCRdb on the PCR reads, yielding one entry per CDR3 protein. The sample comprises some 250,000 distinct CDR3 sequences, about 11% of which are singletons, and about 2.6% rests with the top ten. The TCR originated in a human donor who donated a stem cell graft to a child with acute lymphoblastic leukemia. The sequencing here drew on PBMCs from the stem cell graft donor, taken from the stem cell graft.

The CDR3 DNA sequence: TGTGCCAGCATCACGACAGGGGCGAACACCGGGGAGCTGTTTTTT. It encodes CASITTGANTGELFF. The chain employs TRBV27 and TRBJ2-2; the match to TRBD1 covers 8 bases. The length of the CDR3 is 15 residues. The germline V gene encodes CDR1 MNHEY and CDR2 SMNVEV (reference sequence). The trim removed 7 bases at V and 0 bases at J, leaving 4 bases unmatched.